Presented here are 17 T cell receptor beta chains from one specimen sequenced in a study of CD8+ T cells in alopecia areata. Extraction and reverse transcription of RNA yielded cDNA as the sequencing template. Here immunoSEQ multiplex PCR was the method, and the copy in TCRdb shows in-frame clones only, minus some. The repertoire holds around 120,000 clones, with 35% to 40% as singletons. Sequenced: CD4+ T cells sorted from blood. The source is a human donor with alopecia areata.

This clone was counted between two and nine times. The chain carries TRBV5-4 and TRBJ2-7, with D tentatively TRBD1 or TRBD2 (6 bases each). In germline, CDR1 is SGHNT, CDR2 YYREEE (reference sequence). CDR3 length: 13 residues. V was pared by 4 bases and J by 2 bases, with 10 bases between. CDR3 amino acids: CASSQRGAYEQYF. CDR3 coding DNA: TGTGCCAGCAGCCAAAGGGGGGCCTACGAGCAGTACTTC.

This chain joins TRBV5-6 and TRBJ1-5; 7 bases line up with TRBD1. The length of the CDR3 is 14 residues. V shed 3 bases and J 4 bases; nucleotides not matched to a gene: 4. CDR1 SGHDT and CDR2 YYEEEE come from the germline V gene. In nucleotides, the CDR3 is TGTGCCAGCAGCTCGACAGGGATTAATCAGCCCCAGCATTTT. This gives the protein CASSSTGINQPQHF.

The rearrangement links TRBV5-6 to TRBJ2-5; TRBD1 aligns across 7 bases. V lost 6 bases to trimming and J lost 4 bases; unmatched junction nucleotides: 9. Germline CDR1 reads SGHDT; CDR2 reads YYEEEE. This CDR3 spans 14 amino acids. CDR3 sequence reads: CASTHDRVGETQYF. In DNA form, the CDR3 reads TGTGCCAGCACCCATGACAGGGTGGGAGAGACCCAGTACTTC.

With respect to this clone: The same CDR3 is also encoded by other DNA sequences in this sample. This rearrangement joins TRBV29-1 to TRBJ2-2; 10 bases align to TRBD1. CDR1 SQVTM and CDR2 ANQGSEA come from the germline V gene. Trimming cost V 6 bases and J 0 bases; bases outside gene matches: 1. The CDR3 runs 14 residues. The CDR3 nucleotides read TGCAGCGTCGACAGGGGGCCGAACACCGGGGAGCTGTTTTTT. This sequence encodes CSVDRGPNTGELFF.

A few counts support this clone. The J gene is TRBJ2-5, the V gene TRBV29-1, with 8 nucleotides matching TRBD2. Germline CDR1 and CDR2: SQVTM and ANQGSEA. CDR3 length: 13 residues. V shed 7 bases, J shed 4 bases, and the junction held 8 bases outside the gene matches. The CDR3 is CSAERGSGETQYF. The CDR3 DNA is TGCAGCGCCGAGCGGGGGAGCGGAGAGACCCAGTACTTC. Looking up the rest from reference TRBV29-1 and TRBJ2-5 gives the full variable domain: SAVISQKPSRDICQRGTSLTIQCQVDSQVTMMFWYRQQPGQSLTLIATANQGSEATYESGFVIDKFPISRPNLTFSTLTVSNMSPEDSSIYLCSAERGSGETQYFGPGTRLLVL.

The chain has TRBV4-3 and TRBJ2-7, with TRBD2 identical over 10 bases. This CDR3 region has 17 residues. The germline gives CDR1 LGHNA, CDR2 YSLEER. V lost 1 base, J lost 2 bases, and 8 bases stayed unmatched. CDR3 loop: CASSQVVTSGTPYEQYF. CDR3 bases: TGCGCCAGCAGCCAAGTTGTCACTAGCGGGACCCCCTACGAGCAGTACTTC.

This chain uses TRBV2 with TRBJ1-5; possibly TRBD1 for D (5 bases). CDR3 length: 14 amino acids. The germline gives CDR1 SNHLY, CDR2 FYNNEI. V shed 0 bases and J shed 7 bases, with 10 bases lying between them. Here the CDR3 reads CASSEALGGQPQHF. DNA for the CDR3: TGTGCCAGCAGTGAAGCGCTTGGGGGACAGCCCCAGCATTTT.

This clone was seen a few times. CDR3 sequence: CSVFLSYNEQFF. The CDR3 DNA reads TGCAGCGTGTTCCTCAGTTACAATGAGCAGTTCTTC. This chain uses TRBV29-1 with TRBJ2-1; D is ambiguous. This CDR3 is built from 12 residues. V shed 6 bases and J shed 4 bases, with 10 bases lying between them. In germline, CDR1 is SQVTM, CDR2 ANQGSEA.

The chain carries TRBV30 and TRBJ1-1; D call uncertain. V lost 1 base and J lost 11, with 11 bases in between. The CDR3 is 11 residues long. CDR1 and CDR2 (germline): GTSNPN, SVGIG (reference sequence). Here the CDR3 DNA reads TGTGCCTGGAGTGGAGCGAGTAGGGCTTTCTTT. Encoded protein: CAWSGASRAFF. Complete variable domain (other parts from reference TRBV30 and TRBJ1-1): SQTIHQWPATLVQPVGSPLSLECTVEGTSNPNLYWYRQAAGRGLQLLFYSVGIGQISSEVPQNLSASRPQDRQFILSSKKLLLSDSGFYLCAWSGASRAFFGQGTRLTVV.

The chain couples TRBV7-2 to TRBJ2-2, with 7 bases aligning to TRBD2. Germline CDR1 SGHTA, CDR2 FQGNSA. The CDR3 consists of 14 residues. The trim removed 9 bases at V and 7 bases at J, leaving 11 bases unmatched. CDR3 residues: CARGPRERVGELFF. The CDR3 DNA follows: TGTGCCAGGGGTCCGCGGGAGAGGGTCGGGGAGCTGTTTTTT.

CDR3 coding DNA: TGTGCCAGCAGTTACTCATCCGGACACGAGGAGACCCAGTACTTC. This gives the protein CASSYSSGHEETQYF. J is TRBJ2-5 and V is TRBV6-5, with D possibly being TRBD1 (5 bases). CDR3 size: 15 residues. CDR1 MNHEY and CDR2 SVGAGI come from the germline V gene. The V and J ends lost 0 bases and 5 bases respectively, with 13 bases between them.

The gene calls are TRBV4-3 and TRBJ2-5; either TRBD1 or TRBD2 may supply D (5 bases each). The CDR3 covers 17 residues. CDR1 is LGHNA, CDR2 YSLEER, per germline. The germline V and J ends were trimmed by 0 bases and 4 bases, with 18 bases remaining between them. The DNA for the CDR3 is TGCGCCAGCAGCCAAGATTACGGGGCTCTCGGCGGAGAGACCCAGTACTTC. Translation gives CASSQDYGALGGETQYF.

This clone appeared a few times. The chain joins TRBV7-2 to TRBJ2-3; D not resolved. The CDR3 runs to 14 residues. The germline V gene encodes CDR1 SGHTA and CDR2 FQGNSA. V shed 1 base and J shed 3 bases, with 8 bases lying between them. The CDR3 spells CASSLEIGTDTQYF. The CDR3, as DNA: TGTGCCAGCAGCTTAGAAATCGGAACAGATACGCAGTATTTT.

The chain recombines TRBV30 with TRBJ2-5; no clear D. CDR1 and CDR2 (germline): GTSNPN, SVGIG (reference sequence). Trimming removed 3 bases at V and 4 bases at J, with 12 bases between. This CDR3 is built from 13 residues. The DNA for the CDR3 is TGTGCCTGGAGCGCCCGACTCGGAGAGACCCAGTACTTC. This translates into CAWSARLGETQYF.

CDR3 protein: CSVEAGGPPFF. The CDR3 DNA follows: TGCAGCGTTGAAGCGGGGGGGCCTCCGTTCTTC. This chain links TRBV29-1 with TRBJ2-1; 8 nucleotides agree with TRBD2. CDR3 size: 11 residues. From germline, CDR1 is SQVTM and CDR2 ANQGSEA. Trimming cost V 1 base and J 15 bases; bases outside gene matches: 5.

This chain uses TRBV4-1 with TRBJ2-4; D is perhaps TRBD1 (5 bases). Germline loops: CDR1 MGHRA, CDR2 YSYEKL. V was clipped by 4 bases and J by 0 bases, with 22 bases between them. The CDR3 sequence is 19 residues long. The CDR3 nucleotides read TGCGCCAGCAGCCGAGGAGCAGCCGGTGGAAGGGGAGCCAAAAACATTCAGTACTTC. Translation gives CASSRGAAGGRGAKNIQYF.

The chain couples TRBV5-1 to TRBJ2-3; D remains ambiguous. Trimming stripped 0 bases from V and 1 base from J, with 12 bases between. Germline V CDR1 and CDR2: SGHRS, YFSETQ. CDR3 length: 16 amino acids. The chain's CDR3 is CASSLDPLSGTDTQYF. The DNA for the CDR3 is TGCGCCAGCAGCTTGGACCCTCTTAGTGGCACAGATACGCAGTATTTT.